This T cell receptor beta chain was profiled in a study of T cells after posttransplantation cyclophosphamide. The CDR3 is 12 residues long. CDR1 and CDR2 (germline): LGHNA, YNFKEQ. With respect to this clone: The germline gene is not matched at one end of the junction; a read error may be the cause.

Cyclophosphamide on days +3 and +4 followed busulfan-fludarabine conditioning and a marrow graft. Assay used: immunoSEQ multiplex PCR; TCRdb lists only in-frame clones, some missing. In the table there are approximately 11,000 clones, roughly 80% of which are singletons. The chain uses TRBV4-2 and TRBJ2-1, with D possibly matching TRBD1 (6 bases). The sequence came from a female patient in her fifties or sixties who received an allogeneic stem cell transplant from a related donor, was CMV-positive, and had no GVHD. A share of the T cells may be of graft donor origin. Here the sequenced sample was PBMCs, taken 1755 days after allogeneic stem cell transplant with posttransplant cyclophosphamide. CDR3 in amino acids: CASSLRGGGAVF. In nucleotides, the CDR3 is TGTGCCAGCAGCCTACGTGGGGGCGGCGCAGTCTTC.